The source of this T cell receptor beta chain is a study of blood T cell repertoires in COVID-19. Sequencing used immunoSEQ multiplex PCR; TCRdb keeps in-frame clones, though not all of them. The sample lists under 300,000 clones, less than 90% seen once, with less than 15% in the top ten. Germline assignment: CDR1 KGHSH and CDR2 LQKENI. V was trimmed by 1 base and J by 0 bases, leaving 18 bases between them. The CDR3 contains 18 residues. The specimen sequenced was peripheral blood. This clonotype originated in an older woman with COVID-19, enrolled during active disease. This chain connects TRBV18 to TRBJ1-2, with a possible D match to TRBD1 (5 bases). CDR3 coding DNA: TGTGCCAGCTCACCACTCGCTAGTACAGGCCCCGCTAACTATGGCTACACCTTC. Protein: CASSPLASTGPANYGYTF.